Sequencing of this T cell receptor (beta chain) was carried out in a study of cytomegalovirus exposure and HLA in healthy donors. Overall study context: Of all 400 or so donors who were genotyped, around 82% belonged to the Caucasian-associated ancestry cluster.

The CDR3 loop spans 15 amino acids. With 3 bases removed from V and 0 bases from J, the gap between germline ends came to 11 bases. Germline lookup yields CDR1 KGHSH and CDR2 LQKENI. PCR was performed using 60 Vbeta and 13 Jbeta primers. The method was immunoSEQ multiplex PCR; TCRdb's version includes in-frame clones alone and lacks a portion of them. The sample has about 130,000 clones; around 80% are singletons. The chain couples TRBV18 to TRBJ1-1, with D possibly being TRBD1 (6 bases). This TCR came from a woman aged 60-75 years in good health and CMV-seropositive. Sequenced input: PBMCs. For the CDR3, the DNA is TGTGCCAGCTCACCGGACAGAACCCTGAACACTGAAGCTTTCTTT. This translates into CASSPDRTLNTEAFF.